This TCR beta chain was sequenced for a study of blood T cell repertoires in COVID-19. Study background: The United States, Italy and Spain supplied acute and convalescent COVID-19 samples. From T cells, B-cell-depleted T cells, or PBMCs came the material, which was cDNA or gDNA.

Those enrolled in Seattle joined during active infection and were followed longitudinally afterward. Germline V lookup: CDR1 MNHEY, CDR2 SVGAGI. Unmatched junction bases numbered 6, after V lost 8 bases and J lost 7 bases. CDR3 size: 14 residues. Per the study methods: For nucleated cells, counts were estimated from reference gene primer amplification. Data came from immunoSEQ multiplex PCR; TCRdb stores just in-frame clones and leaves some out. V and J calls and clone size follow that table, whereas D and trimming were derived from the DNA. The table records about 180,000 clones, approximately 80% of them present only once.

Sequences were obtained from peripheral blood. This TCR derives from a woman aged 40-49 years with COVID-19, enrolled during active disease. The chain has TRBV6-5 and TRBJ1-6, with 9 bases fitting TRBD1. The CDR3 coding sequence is TGTGCCAGCGGATCCGGGACAGGGAATTCACCCCTCCACTTT. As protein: CASGSGTGNSPLHF.